This T cell receptor beta chain emerged from a study of OX40 agonist ivuxolimab in advanced cancers. Notes on the research overall: Ivuxolimab was an agonistic, fully human IgG2 monoclonal antibody directed against OX40 (CD134), a costimulatory receptor. Among the 50 to 55 dose-escalation patients, approximately 20 had hepatocellular carcinoma, approximately 15 melanoma, 9 renal cell carcinoma and 9 head and neck cancer. The point of sequencing TCRbeta in the periphery was to test whether ivuxolimab changed TCR sequence diversity and drove clonal T-cell expansion. Intravenous ivuxolimab was administered to patients every 2 weeks at six dose levels: 0.01, 0.1, 0.3, 1.5, 3 and 10 mg/kg. The monotherapy dose-escalation portion (N ≈ 52 patients) of the phase I ivuxolimab trial is reported in the paper. Partial responses were achieved by three dose-escalation patients, of whom one had hepatocellular carcinoma and two had cutaneous melanoma. In the dose-escalation cohort, nearly 85% of patients were male, and the mean age was around 60 years with a range of about 20 to 80. Patients were allowed to have had prior anti-PD-1, anti-PD-L1 or anti-CTLA-4 therapy, and more than 30% of the dose-escalation patients had previously received checkpoint inhibitors. On the study overall, not on this receptor specifically: On average, CD8+ T cells showed more expanded clones than CD4+ T cells after ivuxolimab. Low levels of normalized T-cell clonal expansion were also seen in some nonresponding patients. Which antigens the clonally expanded peripheral T cells were specific for was not determined. At doses from 0.1 to 3.0 mg/kg, clonal expansion was seen in both CD4+ and CD8+ blood T cells between baseline and week 6. In the 0.1-3.0 mg/kg groups, partial responders were among the patients with the lowest normalized peripheral clonal expansion, particularly in CD8+ T cells.

For sequencing of the TCRbeta CDR3 region, genomic DNA was extracted from the sorted cells. The immunoSEQ Assay was used for sequencing of TCRbeta CDR3 regions. TCRdb took this table from immuneACCESS and kept in-frame rearrangements with V and J called. Such tables lack part of the clones; where checked against another copy, unresolved V genes explain under half of the gap, and the rest is unexplained. This sample has about 98,000 clones in its table, and around nine tenths of those were observed once. The ten biggest clones cover roughly 0.5% of the sample. The trial excluded patients who had a history of autoimmune disease or were on systemic immunosuppression. Peripheral blood for TCR sequencing was collected from all dose cohorts at baseline, on cycle 4 day 1, and on cycle 7 day 1. The samples were taken from a phase I, first-in-human, multicenter, open-label dose-escalation trial of ivuxolimab. Adults with locally advanced or metastatic head and neck squamous cell, hepatocellular, melanoma or renal cell carcinoma were enrolled in the trial. Before TCR sequencing, CD4+ T cells and CD8+ T cells from peripheral blood were sorted into separate populations.

This clone was seen just once. The antigen it binds to is not known. Qualities for individual bases were not recorded, and no much larger clone is one base off. The sample was CD4+ or CD8+ T cells sorted from blood, taken in a trial of the OX40 agonist ivuxolimab. The source is an adult with an advanced solid tumor such as melanoma, head and neck, liver or kidney cancer.

The bases are TGTGCCAGCAGCCCCTGGGGGGTAGATACGCAGTATTTT. The encoded protein is CASSPWGVDTQYF. The chain is assembled from TRBV5-6 and TRBJ2-3; the D region possibly corresponds to TRBD2 (6 bases align). The germline V gene yields SGHDT for CDR1 and YYEEEE for CDR2. V gives up 4 bases and J gives up 5 bases, and the segment between their germline ends measures 11 bases. From cysteine to phenylalanine, the CDR3 is 13 amino acids long. Only the CDR3 portion is preserved as DNA: 39 bases, with reading frame beginning at the first base.